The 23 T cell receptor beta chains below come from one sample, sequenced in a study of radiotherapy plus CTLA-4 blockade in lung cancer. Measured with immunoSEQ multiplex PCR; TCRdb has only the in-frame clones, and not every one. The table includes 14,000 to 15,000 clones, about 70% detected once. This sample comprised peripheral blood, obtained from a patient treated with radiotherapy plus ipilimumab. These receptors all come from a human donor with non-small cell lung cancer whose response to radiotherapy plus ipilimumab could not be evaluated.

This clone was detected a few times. CDR3 protein: CASSQDRGNTGELFF. The CDR3, as DNA: TGCGCCAGCAGCCAAGATCGAGGGAACACCGGGGAGCTGTTTTTT. The genes are TRBV4-1 and TRBJ2-2; no clear D. The CDR3 sequence is 15 residues long. Trimming cost V 0 bases and J 1 base, with 6 bases left between them. Per the germline V gene, CDR1 is MGHRA and CDR2 is YSYEKL.

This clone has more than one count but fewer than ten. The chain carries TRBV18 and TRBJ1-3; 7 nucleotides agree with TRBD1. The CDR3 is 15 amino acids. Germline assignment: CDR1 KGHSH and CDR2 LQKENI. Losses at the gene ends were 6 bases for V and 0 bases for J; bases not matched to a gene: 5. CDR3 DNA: TGTGCCAGCTCCGCGGGACAGCGCTCTGGAAACACCATATATTTT. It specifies CASSAGQRSGNTIYF.

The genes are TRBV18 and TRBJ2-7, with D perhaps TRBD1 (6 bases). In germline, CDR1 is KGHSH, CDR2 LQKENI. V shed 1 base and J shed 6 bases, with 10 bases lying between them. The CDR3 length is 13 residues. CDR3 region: CASSPQGVGEQYF. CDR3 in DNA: TGTGCCAGCTCACCACAGGGGGTGGGCGAGCAGTACTTC.

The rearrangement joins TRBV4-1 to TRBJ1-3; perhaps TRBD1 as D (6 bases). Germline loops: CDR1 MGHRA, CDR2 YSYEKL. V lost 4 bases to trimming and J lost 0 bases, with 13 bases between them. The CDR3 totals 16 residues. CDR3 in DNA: TGCGCCAGCAGCCTCGAGGGGGACCTCTCTGGAAACACCATATATTTT. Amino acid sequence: CASSLEGDLSGNTIYF.

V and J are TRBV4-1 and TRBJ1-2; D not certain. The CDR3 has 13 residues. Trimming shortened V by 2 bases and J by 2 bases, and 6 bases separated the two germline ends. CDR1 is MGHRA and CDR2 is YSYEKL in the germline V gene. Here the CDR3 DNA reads TGCGCCAGCAGCCAACCCCTCAACTATGGCTACACCTTC. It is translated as CASSQPLNYGYTF.

The chain's CDR3 is CASKWTGGFTEAFF. CDR3 nucleotides: TGTGCCAGTAAGTGGACAGGGGGCTTCACTGAAGCTTTCTTT. This sequence joins TRBV19 and TRBJ1-1; 11 nucleotides match TRBD1. The CDR3 covers 14 residues. From germline, CDR1 is LNHDA and CDR2 SQIVND (reference sequence). Trimming took 7 bases from V and 4 from J; bases not matched to a gene: 5.

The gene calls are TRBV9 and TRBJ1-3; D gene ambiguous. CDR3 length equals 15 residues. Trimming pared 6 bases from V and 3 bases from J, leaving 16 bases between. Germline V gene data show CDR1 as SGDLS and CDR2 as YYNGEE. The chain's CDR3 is CASTPGVSGGNTIYF. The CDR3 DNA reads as TGTGCCAGCACCCCCGGCGTCTCAGGTGGAAACACCATATATTTT.

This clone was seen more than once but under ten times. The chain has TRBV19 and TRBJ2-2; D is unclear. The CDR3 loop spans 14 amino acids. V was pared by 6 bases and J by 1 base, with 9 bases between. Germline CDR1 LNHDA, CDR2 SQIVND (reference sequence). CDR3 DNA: TGTGCCAGTAGATCCCGTTTGAACACCGGGGAGCTGTTTTTT. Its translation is CASRSRLNTGELFF.

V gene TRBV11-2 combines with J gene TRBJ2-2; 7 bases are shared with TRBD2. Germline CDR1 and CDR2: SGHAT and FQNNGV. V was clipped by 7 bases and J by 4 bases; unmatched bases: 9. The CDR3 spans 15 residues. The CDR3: CASTWGGSRTGELFF. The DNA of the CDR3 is TGTGCCAGCACCTGGGGAGGGTCCCGCACCGGGGAGCTGTTTTTT.

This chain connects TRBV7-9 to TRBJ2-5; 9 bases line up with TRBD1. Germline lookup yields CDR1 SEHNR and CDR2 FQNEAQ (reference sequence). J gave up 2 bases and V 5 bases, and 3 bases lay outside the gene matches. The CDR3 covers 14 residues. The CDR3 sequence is CASSPDRGQETQYF. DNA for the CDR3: TGTGCCAGCAGCCCCGACAGGGGGCAAGAGACCCAGTACTTC.

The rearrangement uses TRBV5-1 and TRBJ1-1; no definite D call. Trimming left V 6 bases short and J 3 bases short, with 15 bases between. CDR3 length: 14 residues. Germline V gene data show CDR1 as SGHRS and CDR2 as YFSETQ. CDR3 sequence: CASKEVGRDTEAFF. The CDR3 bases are TGCGCCAGCAAGGAGGTGGGAAGAGACACTGAAGCTTTCTTT.

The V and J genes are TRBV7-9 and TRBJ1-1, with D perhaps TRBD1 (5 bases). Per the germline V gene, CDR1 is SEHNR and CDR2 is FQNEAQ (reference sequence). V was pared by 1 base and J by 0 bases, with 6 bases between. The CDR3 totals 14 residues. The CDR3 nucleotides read TGTGCCAGCAGCTTAGGACAGTTGAACACTGAAGCTTTCTTT. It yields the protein CASSLGQLNTEAFF.

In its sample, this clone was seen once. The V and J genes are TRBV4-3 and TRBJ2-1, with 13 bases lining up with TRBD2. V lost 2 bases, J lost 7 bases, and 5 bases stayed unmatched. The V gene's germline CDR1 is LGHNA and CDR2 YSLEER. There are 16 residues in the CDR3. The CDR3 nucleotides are TGCGCCAGCAGCCAAAAACTAGCGGGGGGGCGGAATGAGCAGTTCTTC. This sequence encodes CASSQKLAGGRNEQFF.

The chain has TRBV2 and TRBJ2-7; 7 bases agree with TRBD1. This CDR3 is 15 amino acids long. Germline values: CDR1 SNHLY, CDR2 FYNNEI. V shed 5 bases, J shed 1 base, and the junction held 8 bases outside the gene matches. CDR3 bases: TGTGCCAGCAGTTTAGTACCGGGACAGTCCTACGAGCAGTACTTC. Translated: CASSLVPGQSYEQYF.

As DNA, the CDR3 is TGTGCCAGCAGTTTACGGGGGGCGGGGACTGAAGCTTTCTTT. Protein: CASSLRGAGTEAFF. The chain links TRBV27 to TRBJ1-1, with D maybe TRBD1 (6 bases). The V end was cut by 2 bases, the J end by 5 bases, with 12 bases between. The CDR3 is 14 residues long. Germline V lookup: CDR1 MNHEY, CDR2 SMNVEV (reference sequence).

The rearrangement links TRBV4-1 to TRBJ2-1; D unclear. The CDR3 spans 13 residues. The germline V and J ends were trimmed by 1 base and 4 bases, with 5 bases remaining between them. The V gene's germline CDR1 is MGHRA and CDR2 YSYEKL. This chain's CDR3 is CASSQVLYNEQFF. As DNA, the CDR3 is TGCGCCAGCAGCCAAGTTCTATACAATGAGCAGTTCTTC.

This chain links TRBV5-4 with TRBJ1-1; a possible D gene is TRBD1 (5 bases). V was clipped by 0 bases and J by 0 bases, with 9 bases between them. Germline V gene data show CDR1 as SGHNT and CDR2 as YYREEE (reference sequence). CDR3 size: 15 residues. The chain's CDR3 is CASSLGVGLNTEAFF. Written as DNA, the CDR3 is TGTGCCAGCAGCTTGGGAGTGGGGCTGAACACTGAAGCTTTCTTT. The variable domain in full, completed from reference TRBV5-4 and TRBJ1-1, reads ETGVTQSPTHLIKTRGQQVTLRCSSQSGHNTVSWYQQALGQGPQFIFQYYREEENGRGNFPPRFSGLQFPNYSSELNVNALELDDSALYLCASSLGVGLNTEAFFGQGTRLTVV.

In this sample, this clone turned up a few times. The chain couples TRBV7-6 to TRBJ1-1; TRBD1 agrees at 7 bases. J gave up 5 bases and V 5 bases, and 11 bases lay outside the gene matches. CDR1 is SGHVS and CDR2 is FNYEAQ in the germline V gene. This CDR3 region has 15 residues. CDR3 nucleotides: TGTGCCAGCAGCCCCATCACAGGGGATCGGACTGAAGCTTTCTTT. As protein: CASSPITGDRTEAFF.

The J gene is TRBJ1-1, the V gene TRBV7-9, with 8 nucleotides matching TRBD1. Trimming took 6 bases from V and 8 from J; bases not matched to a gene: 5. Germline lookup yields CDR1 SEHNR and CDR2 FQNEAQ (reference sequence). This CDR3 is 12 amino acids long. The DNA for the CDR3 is TGTGCCAGCAGTTCAGGGGACAGGGAAGCTTTCTTT. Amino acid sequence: CASSSGDREAFF.

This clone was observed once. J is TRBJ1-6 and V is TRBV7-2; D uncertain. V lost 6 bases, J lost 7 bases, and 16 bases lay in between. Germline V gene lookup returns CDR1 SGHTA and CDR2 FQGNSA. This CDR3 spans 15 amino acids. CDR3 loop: CASRTLRGNNSPLHF. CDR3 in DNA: TGTGCCAGCAGAACCCTCCGCGGGAACAATTCACCCCTCCACTTT.

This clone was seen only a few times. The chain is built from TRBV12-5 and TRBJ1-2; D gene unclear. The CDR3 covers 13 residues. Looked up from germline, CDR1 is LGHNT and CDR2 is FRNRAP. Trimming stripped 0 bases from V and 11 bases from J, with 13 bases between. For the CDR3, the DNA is TGTGCTAGTGGTTTGGTTCCGGGTCAGCTGTACACCTTC. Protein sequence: CASGLVPGQLYTF. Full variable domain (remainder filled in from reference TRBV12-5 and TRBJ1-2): DARVTQTPRHKVTEMGQEVTMRCQPILGHNTVFWYRQTMMQGLELLAYFRNRAPLDDSGMPKDRFSAEMPDATLATLKIQPSEPRDSAVYFCASGLVPGQLYTFGSGTRLTVV.

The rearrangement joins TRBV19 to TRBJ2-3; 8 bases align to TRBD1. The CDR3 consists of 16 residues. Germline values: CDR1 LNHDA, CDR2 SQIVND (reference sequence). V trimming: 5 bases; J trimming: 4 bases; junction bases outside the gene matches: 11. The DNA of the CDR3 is TGTGCCAGTAGTCCTGAGCTAGCAGGGGGCGCAGATACGCAGTATTTT. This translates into CASSPELAGGADTQYF.

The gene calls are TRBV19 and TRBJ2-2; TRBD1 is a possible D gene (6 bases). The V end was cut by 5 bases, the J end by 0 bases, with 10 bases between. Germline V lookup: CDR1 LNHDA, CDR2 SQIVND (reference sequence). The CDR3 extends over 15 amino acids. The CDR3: CASSPYRANTGELFF. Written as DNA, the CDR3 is TGTGCCAGTAGTCCCTACAGGGCGAACACCGGGGAGCTGTTTTTT. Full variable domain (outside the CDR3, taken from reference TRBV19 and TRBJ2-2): DGGITQSPKYLFRKEGQNVTLSCEQNLNHDAMYWYRQDPGQGLRLIYYSQIVNDFQKGDIAEGYSVSREKKESFPLTVTSAQKNPTAFYLCASSPYRANTGELFFGEGSRLTVL.